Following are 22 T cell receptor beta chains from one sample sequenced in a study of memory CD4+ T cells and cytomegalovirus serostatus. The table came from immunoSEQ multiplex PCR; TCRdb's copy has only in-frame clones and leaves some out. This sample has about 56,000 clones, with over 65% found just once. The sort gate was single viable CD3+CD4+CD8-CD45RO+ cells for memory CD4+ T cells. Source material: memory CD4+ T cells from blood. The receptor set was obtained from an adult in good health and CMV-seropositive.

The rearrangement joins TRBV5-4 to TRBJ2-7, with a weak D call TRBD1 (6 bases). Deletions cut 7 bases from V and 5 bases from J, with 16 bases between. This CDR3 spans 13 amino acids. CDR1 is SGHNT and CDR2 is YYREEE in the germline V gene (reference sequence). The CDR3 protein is CASRIQGSDEQYF. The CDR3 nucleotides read TGTGCCAGCCGAATACAGGGTAGCGACGAGCAGTACTTC.

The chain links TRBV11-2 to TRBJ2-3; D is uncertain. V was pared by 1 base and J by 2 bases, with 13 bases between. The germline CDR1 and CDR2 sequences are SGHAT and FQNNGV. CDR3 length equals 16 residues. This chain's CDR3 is CASSLVYGQLTDTQYF. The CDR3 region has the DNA TGTGCCAGCAGCTTAGTTTACGGCCAACTCACAGATACGCAGTATTTT.

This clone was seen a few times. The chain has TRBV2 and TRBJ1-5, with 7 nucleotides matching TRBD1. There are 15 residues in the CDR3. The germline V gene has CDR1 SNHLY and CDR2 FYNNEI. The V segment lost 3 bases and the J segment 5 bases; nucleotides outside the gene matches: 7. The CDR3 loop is CASSEGQQGYQPQHF. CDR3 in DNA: TGTGCCAGCAGTGAGGGACAACAGGGGTATCAGCCCCAGCATTTT.

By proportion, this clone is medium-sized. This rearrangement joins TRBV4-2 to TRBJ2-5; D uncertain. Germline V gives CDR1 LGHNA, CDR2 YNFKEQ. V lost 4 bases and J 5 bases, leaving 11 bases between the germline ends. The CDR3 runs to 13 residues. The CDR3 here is CASSLSPSETQYF. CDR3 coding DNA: TGTGCCAGCAGCCTGAGTCCTAGTGAGACCCAGTACTTC.

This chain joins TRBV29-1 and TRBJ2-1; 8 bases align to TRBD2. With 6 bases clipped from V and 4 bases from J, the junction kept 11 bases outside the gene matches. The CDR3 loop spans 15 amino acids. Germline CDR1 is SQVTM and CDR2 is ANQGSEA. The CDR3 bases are TGCAGCGTGGGAAAGGGACTAGGTTTTTACAATGAGCAGTTCTTC. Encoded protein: CSVGKGLGFYNEQFF.

The CDR3 sequence: CASSFAGGSGDTQYF. DNA of the CDR3: TGTGCCAGCAGCTTCGCAGGGGGCTCGGGAGATACGCAGTATTTT. The genes are TRBV9 and TRBJ2-3; 8 bases line up with TRBD1. The J segment lost 5 bases and the V segment lost 4 bases, leaving 9 bases of the junction unmatched. CDR3 size: 15 residues. Germline V gene lookup returns CDR1 SGDLS and CDR2 YYNGEE.

The CDR3 bases are TGTGCCAGCAGCACTCGGACAGGCCCCTACGAGCAGTACTTC. Translated, it gives CASSTRTGPYEQYF. J is TRBJ2-7 and V is TRBV6-5, with 7 bases matching TRBD1. The CDR3 loop spans 14 amino acids. Germline lookup yields CDR1 MNHEY and CDR2 SVGAGI. Trimming removed 6 bases from V and 2 bases from J; junction bases left unmatched: 7.

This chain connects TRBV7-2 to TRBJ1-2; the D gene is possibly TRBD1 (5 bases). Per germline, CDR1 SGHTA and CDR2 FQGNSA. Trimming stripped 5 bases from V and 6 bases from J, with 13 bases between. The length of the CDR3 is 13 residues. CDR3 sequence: CASSTAEGHGYTF. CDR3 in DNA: TGTGCCAGCAGCACCGCAGAGGGACATGGCTACACCTTC.

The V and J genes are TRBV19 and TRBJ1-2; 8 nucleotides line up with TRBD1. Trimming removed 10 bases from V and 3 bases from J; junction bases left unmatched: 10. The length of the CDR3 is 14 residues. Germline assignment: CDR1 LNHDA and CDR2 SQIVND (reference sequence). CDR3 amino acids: CATLPQGQDYGYTF. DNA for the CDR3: TGTGCCACCCTTCCTCAGGGACAGGACTATGGCTACACCTTC.

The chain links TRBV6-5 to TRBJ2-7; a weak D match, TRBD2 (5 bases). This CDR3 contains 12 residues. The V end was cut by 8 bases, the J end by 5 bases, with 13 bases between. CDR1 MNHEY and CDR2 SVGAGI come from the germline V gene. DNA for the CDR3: TGTGCCAGCCCGGGGAAAGGGAACGAGCAGTACTTC. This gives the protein CASPGKGNEQYF.

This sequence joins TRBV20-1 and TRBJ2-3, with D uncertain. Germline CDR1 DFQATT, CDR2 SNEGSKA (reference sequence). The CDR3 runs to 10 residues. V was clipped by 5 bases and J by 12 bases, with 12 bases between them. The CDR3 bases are TGCAGTGCTTACGCAACCCTCCAGTATTTT. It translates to CSAYATLQYF.

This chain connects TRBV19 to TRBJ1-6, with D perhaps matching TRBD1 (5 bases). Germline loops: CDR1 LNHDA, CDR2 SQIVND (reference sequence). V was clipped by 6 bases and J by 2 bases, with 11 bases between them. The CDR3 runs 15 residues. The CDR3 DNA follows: TGTGCCAGTAGGACAGAAGCAACCTATAATTCACCCCTCCACTTT. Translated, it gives CASRTEATYNSPLHF. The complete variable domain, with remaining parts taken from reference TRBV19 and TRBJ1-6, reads DGGITQSPKYLFRKEGQNVTLSCEQNLNHDAMYWYRQDPGQGLRLIYYSQIVNDFQKGDIAEGYSVSREKKESFPLTVTSAQKNPTAFYLCASRTEATYNSPLHFGNGTRLTVT.

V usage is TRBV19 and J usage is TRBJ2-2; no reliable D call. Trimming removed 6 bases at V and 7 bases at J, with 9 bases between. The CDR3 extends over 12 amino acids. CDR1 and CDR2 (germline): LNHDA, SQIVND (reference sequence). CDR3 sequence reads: CASRSHSGELFF. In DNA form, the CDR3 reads TGTGCCAGTAGATCCCACAGCGGGGAGCTGTTTTTT.

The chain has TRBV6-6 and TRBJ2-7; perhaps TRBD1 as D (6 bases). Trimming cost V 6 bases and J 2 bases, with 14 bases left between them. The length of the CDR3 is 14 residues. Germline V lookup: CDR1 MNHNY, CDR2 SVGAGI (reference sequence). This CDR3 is CASSPRDNAYEQYF. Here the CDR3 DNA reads TGTGCCAGCAGCCCCCGGGACAACGCCTACGAGCAGTACTTC.

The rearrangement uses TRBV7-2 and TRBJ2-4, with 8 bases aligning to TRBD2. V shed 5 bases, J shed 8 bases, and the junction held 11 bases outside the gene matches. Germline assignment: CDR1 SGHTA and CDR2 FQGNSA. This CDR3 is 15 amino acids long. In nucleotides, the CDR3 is TGTGCCAGCAGCCCTCGGGCTAGCGGGCGGGACATTCAGTACTTC. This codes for CASSPRASGRDIQYF. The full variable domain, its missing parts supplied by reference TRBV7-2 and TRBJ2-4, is GAGVSQSPSNKVTEKGKDVELRCDPISGHTALYWYRQSLGQGLEFLIYFQGNSAPDKSGLPSDRFSAERTGGSVSTLTIQRTQQEDSAVYLCASSPRASGRDIQYFGAGTRLSVL.

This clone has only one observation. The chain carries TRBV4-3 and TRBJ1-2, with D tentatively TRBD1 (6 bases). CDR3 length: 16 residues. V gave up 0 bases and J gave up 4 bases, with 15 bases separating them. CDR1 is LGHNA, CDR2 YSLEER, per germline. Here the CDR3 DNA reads TGCGCCAGCAGCCAAGAGGGGGCGGACAATGTCTATGGCTACACCTTC. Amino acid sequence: CASSQEGADNVYGYTF.

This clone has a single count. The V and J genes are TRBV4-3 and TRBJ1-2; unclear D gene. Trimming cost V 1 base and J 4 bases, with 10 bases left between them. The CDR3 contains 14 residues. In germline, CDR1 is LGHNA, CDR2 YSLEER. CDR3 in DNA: TGCGCCAGCAGCCAAGGGGTTGCTTCCTATGGCTACACCTTC. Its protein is CASSQGVASYGYTF.

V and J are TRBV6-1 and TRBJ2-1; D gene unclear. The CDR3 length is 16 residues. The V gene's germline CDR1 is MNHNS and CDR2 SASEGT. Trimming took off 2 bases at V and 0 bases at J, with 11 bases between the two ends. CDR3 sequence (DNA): TGTGCCAGCAGTGAACTAGGGTTATTCTCCTACAATGAGCAGTTCTTC. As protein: CASSELGLFSYNEQFF.

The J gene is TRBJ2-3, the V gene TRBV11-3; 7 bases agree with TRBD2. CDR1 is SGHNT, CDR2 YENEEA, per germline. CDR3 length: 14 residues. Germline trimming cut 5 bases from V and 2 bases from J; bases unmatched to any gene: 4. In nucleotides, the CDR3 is TGTGCCAGCAGCCCTACTAGCGACACAGATACGCAGTATTTT. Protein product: CASSPTSDTDTQYF. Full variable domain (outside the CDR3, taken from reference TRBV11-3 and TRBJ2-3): EAGVVQSPRYKIIEKKQPVAFWCNPISGHNTLYWYLQNLGQGPELLIRYENEEAVDDSQLPKDRFSAERLKGVDSTLKIQPAELGDSAVYLCASSPTSDTDTQYFGPGTRLTVL.

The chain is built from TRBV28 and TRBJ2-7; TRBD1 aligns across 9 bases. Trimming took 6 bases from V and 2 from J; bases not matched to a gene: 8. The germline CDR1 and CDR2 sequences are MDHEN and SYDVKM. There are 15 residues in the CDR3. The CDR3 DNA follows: TGTGCCAGCAGCCAACCGGGACAGGGACCCTACGAGCAGTACTTC. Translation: CASSQPGQGPYEQYF.

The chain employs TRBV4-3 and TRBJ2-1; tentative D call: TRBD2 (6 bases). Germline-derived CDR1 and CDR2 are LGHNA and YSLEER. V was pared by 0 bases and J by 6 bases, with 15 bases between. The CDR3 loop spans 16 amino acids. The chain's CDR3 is CASSQEMELAINEQFF. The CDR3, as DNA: TGCGCCAGCAGCCAAGAGATGGAACTAGCCATCAATGAGCAGTTCTTC.

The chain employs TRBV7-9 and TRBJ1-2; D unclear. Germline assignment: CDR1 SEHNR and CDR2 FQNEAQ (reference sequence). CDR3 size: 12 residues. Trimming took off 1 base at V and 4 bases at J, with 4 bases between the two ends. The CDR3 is CASSLEVYGYTF. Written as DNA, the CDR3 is TGTGCCAGCAGCTTAGAGGTCTATGGCTACACCTTC.